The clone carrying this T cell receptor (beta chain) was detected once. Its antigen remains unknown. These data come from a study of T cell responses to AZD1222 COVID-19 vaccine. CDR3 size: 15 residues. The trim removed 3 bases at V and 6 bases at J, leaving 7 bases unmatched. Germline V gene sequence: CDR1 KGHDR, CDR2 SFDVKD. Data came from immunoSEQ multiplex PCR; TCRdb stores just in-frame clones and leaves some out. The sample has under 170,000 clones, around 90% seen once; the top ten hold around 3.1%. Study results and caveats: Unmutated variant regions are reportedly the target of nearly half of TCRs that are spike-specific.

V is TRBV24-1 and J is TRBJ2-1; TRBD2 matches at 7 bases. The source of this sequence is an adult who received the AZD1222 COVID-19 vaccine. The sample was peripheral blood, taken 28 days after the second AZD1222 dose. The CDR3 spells CATSDPSTSRNEQFF. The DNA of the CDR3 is TGTGCCACCAGTGATCCGTCGACTAGCCGCAATGAGCAGTTCTTC.